This T cell receptor (beta chain) originates from a study of cytomegalovirus exposure and HLA in healthy donors. Study-wide context: Early release data held 75 million to 90 million unique TCRs from HLA-typed donors.

A multiplex PCR was run with 60 Vbeta primers and 13 Jbeta primers. Sequenced by immunoSEQ multiplex PCR; TCRdb stores in-frame clones only, minus some. The sample includes 120,000 or so clones, nearly 80% of them seen just once. The V gene's germline CDR1 is SQVTM and CDR2 ANQGSEA. Between the trimmed V and J ends, which lost 6 bases and 5 bases, there was a span of 10 bases. The CDR3 consists of 11 residues. This receptor was obtained from a woman aged 35 to 49 in good health and CMV-seronegative. The chain employs TRBV29-1 and TRBJ1-1; D remains unclear. The material sequenced was PBMCs. The CDR3 is CSVSGGTEAFF. For the CDR3, the DNA is TGCAGCGTCTCCGGAGGGACTGAAGCTTTCTTT.